This entry features one TCR beta chain sequence. There is no known antigen for this receptor. One base away there is no much larger clone; base qualities are not given. The entry originates in a study of T cells of healthy individuals (dated by TCRdb to the late 2010s). The library was prepared using 5' RACE. The sequencer was an Illumina MiSeq. Starting from the raw public reads, TCRdb applied fastp trimming at Q25, assembled clones with MiXCR and retained in-frame beta chains. Rows are combined by CDR3 protein, so each entry shows the most common genes and DNA. The sample includes 90,000 to 100,000 distinct CDR3 sequences, with 17% observed a single time. The ten largest make up over 5% of the sample. This TCR derives from a human donor in good health.

The DNA sequence reads TGTGCCAGTAGTATATCCGGGACAGGGTCTGGAGCTTTCTTT. It translates to CASSISGTGSGAFF. Recombination connected TRBV19 to TRBJ1-1, with 9 central nucleotides matching TRBD1. The CDR1 and CDR2 encoded by the germline V gene (reference sequence) are LNHDA and SQIVND. Ends trimmed: V by 2 bases, J by 10 bases; bases unmatched to a gene: 8. The CDR3 runs 14 residues from the cysteine to the phenylalanine. CDR3 DNA is the only sequence kept; it has 42 bases, read in frame from the first base.